The 29 T cell receptor beta chains below come from one sample, sequenced in a study of beta chain features in type 1 diabetes (dated by TCRdb to 2017 to 2018). These TCRs are of unknown antigen specificity. Libraries were prepared through the immunoSEQ multiplex PCR assay. The High Capacity cDNA Reverse Transcription Kit was used to reverse transcribe all of the isolated RNA, meaning that expressed TCRB transcripts were what got sequenced. TCRdb obtained this table from immuneACCESS and retained in-frame rearrangements with V and J assigned. These tables miss some clones; where compared with another copy, unresolved V genes account for less than half of the shortfall, and the remainder is unexplained. Counted in this sample were about 740,000 clones; 13% of them appeared once. The biggest ten clones account for approximately 0.02% of the sample. The study at large found these results: In all four CD4+ subsets, TCRB CDR3 length was moderately but significantly shorter in type 1 diabetes patients.

The specimen sequenced was naive CD4+ T cells from blood. Sample cell subset or site, as interpreted from the label and publication: true naive CD4+ T cells. The source is a man between 18 and 35 years old with type 1 diabetes.

In this sample, this clone turned up a few times. Within the sample, other DNA sequences also encode this same CDR3. The chain links TRBV6-6 to TRBJ2-7; D not resolved. Per germline, CDR1 MNHNY and CDR2 SVGAGI (reference sequence). V was pared by 2 bases and J by 3 bases, with 2 bases between. The CDR3 covers 11 residues. This CDR3 reads CASSYRYEQYF. The DNA for the CDR3 is TGTGCCAGCAGTTACCGCTACGAGCAGTACTTC.

The chain couples TRBV19 to TRBJ1-5, with 8 nucleotides matching TRBD1. With 9 bases clipped from V and 7 bases from J, the junction kept 8 bases outside the gene matches. The germline gives CDR1 LNHDA, CDR2 SQIVND (reference sequence). CDR3 length equals 13 residues. CDR3: CASTDRGGQPQHF. The CDR3 nucleotides are TGTGCCAGCACCGACAGGGGTGGGCAGCCCCAGCATTTT.

This clone has more than one count but fewer than ten. This chain joins TRBV19 and TRBJ1-3; D uncertain. The CDR3 runs to 14 residues. Germline V CDR1 and CDR2: LNHDA, SQIVND (reference sequence). Trimming stripped 7 bases from V and 2 bases from J, with 12 bases between. The DNA for the CDR3 is TGTGCCAGTATGGTCGGGGTGGCTGGAAACACCATATATTTT. This translates into CASMVGVAGNTIYF. The whole variable domain, remainder taken from reference TRBV19 and TRBJ1-3, is DGGITQSPKYLFRKEGQNVTLSCEQNLNHDAMYWYRQDPGQGLRLIYYSQIVNDFQKGDIAEGYSVSREKKESFPLTVTSAQKNPTAFYLCASMVGVAGNTIYFGEGSWLTVV.

The sample holds a few counts of this clone. Here the CDR3 DNA reads TGTGCCAGCAGTTTATCCGGGGAAGGGACCTACGAGCAGTACTTC. Amino acids: CASSLSGEGTYEQYF. This chain connects TRBV28 to TRBJ2-7, with a possible D match to TRBD2 (5 bases). The V gene lost 1 base and the J gene lost 2 bases, with 12 bases spanning the gap. The CDR3 is 15 amino acids. Germline V gene sequence: CDR1 MDHEN, CDR2 SYDVKM.

Only a few counts were recorded for this clone. The rearrangement links TRBV6-6 to TRBJ2-7; 11 nucleotides line up with TRBD1. The CDR3 covers 13 residues. Germline CDR1 and CDR2: MNHNY and SVGAGI (reference sequence). The trim removed 6 bases at V and 6 bases at J, leaving 4 bases unmatched. The CDR3 protein is CASRGTGGGEQYF. The CDR3 DNA reads as TGTGCCAGCAGGGGGACAGGGGGAGGCGAGCAGTACTTC.

This clone was observed a handful of times. CDR3 DNA sequence: TGTGCCAGCAGGATTAGGGCGAATGAAAAACTGTTTTTT. Translating it yields CASRIRANEKLFF. The chain combines TRBV6-5 with TRBJ1-4; D is ambiguous. This CDR3 is 13 amino acids long. CDR1 is MNHEY, CDR2 SVGAGI, per germline. V dropped 6 bases and J dropped 5 bases, with 10 bases sitting between them.

This clone was found a few times. The rearrangement joins TRBV9 to TRBJ2-3, with D possibly matching TRBD2 (5 bases). V was trimmed by 2 bases and J by 3 bases, leaving 13 bases between them. Germline V gene lookup returns CDR1 SGDLS and CDR2 YYNGEE. The CDR3 totals 15 residues. This CDR3 reads CASSVLGMRTDTQYF. CDR3 DNA sequence: TGTGCCAGCAGCGTCCTCGGGATGAGAACAGATACGCAGTATTTT.

This clone has just a few counts. V and J are TRBV7-7 and TRBJ2-1; a weak D match, TRBD1 (5 bases). V was trimmed by 4 bases and J by 10 bases, leaving 17 bases between them. The germline V gene encodes CDR1 SSHAT and CDR2 FNYEAQ (reference sequence). The CDR3 has 14 residues. The CDR3 DNA follows: TGTGCCAGCAGCTCAAACACAGGCCCAGGGGAGCAGTTCTTC. It encodes CASSSNTGPGEQFF.

This chain uses TRBV5-5 with TRBJ2-1; no clear D. Germline V CDR1 and CDR2: SGHKS, YYEKEE (reference sequence). Trimming removed 0 bases from V and 6 bases from J, with 10 bases in between. The CDR3 consists of 14 residues. In nucleotides, the CDR3 is TGTGCCAGCAGCTTGGTTGGGATGCGCAATGAGCAGTTCTTC. The encoded protein is CASSLVGMRNEQFF. Drawing the rest from reference TRBV5-5 and TRBJ2-1, the complete variable domain is DAGVTQSPTHLIKTRGQQVTLRCSPISGHKSVSWYQQVLGQGPQFIFQYYEKEERGRGNFPDRFSARQFPNYSSELNVNALLLGDSALYLCASSLVGMRNEQFFGPGTRLTVL.

This clone showed up just a few times. The V and J genes are TRBV7-2 and TRBJ2-7; 8 bases agree with TRBD1. V was clipped by 1 base and J by 0 bases; unmatched bases: 5. This CDR3 is 16 amino acids long. The germline gives CDR1 SGHTA, CDR2 FQGNSA. The CDR3 loop is CASSLGSGGPSYEQYF. The CDR3 bases are TGTGCCAGCAGCTTAGGGTCAGGGGGCCCCTCCTACGAGCAGTACTTC.

The chain combines TRBV2 with TRBJ1-6; the match to TRBD1 covers 7 bases. Per germline, CDR1 SNHLY and CDR2 FYNNEI. With 9 bases clipped from V and 6 bases from J, the junction kept 8 bases outside the gene matches. The CDR3 has 14 residues. CDR3 in DNA: TGTGCCAGTACCCTATGGGACAGTAATTCACCCCTCCACTTT. Translation gives CASTLWDSNSPLHF.

This clone has only a few counts. The chain combines TRBV6-1 with TRBJ2-1; no firm D call. This CDR3 has 15 residues. Germline CDR1 is MNHNS and CDR2 is SASEGT. The V and J ends lost 6 bases and 3 bases respectively, with 15 bases between them. The CDR3 sequence: CASSPMGGNYNEQFF. The CDR3 nucleotides are TGTGCCAGCAGCCCCATGGGCGGTAACTACAATGAGCAGTTCTTC.

The chain employs TRBV30 and TRBJ2-7, with 12 bases identical to TRBD2. The CDR3 is 17 residues long. CDR1 and CDR2 from the germline V gene are GTSNPN and SVGIG (reference sequence). J was trimmed by 2 bases and V by 2 bases; bases with no gene match: 10. The CDR3 here is CAWSPQTRLAGAYEQYF. CDR3 in DNA: TGTGCCTGGAGTCCCCAAACACGACTAGCGGGGGCCTACGAGCAGTACTTC.

This clone was observed a handful of times. The chain joins TRBV5-1 to TRBJ1-6, with D uncertain. Trimming took off 10 bases at V and 9 bases at J, with 17 bases between the two ends. Germline-derived CDR1 and CDR2 are SGHRS and YFSETQ. The CDR3 has 13 residues. DNA of the CDR3: TGCGCCTCCGGTCCGGGCTTTCGTTCACCCCTCCACTTT. This translates into CASGPGFRSPLHF.

V gene TRBV25-1 combines with J gene TRBJ2-2; 9 nucleotides agree with TRBD1. This CDR3 is built from 14 residues. The germline V gene encodes CDR1 MGHDK and CDR2 SYGVNS. V trimming: 4 bases; J trimming: 9 bases; junction bases outside the gene matches: 6. The CDR3 here is CASSGGTGSRELFF. As DNA, the CDR3 is TGTGCCAGCAGTGGAGGGACAGGGAGTAGGGAGCTGTTTTTT.

A few counts support this clone. The chain recombines TRBV7-9 with TRBJ2-6; D possibly matches TRBD1 or TRBD2 (5 bases each). V was shortened by 5 bases and J by 1 base, with 18 bases between the two germline ends. This CDR3 contains 18 residues. CDR1 SEHNR and CDR2 FQNEAQ come from the germline V gene (reference sequence). CDR3 sequence reads: CASSTTGTGFSGANVLTF. The CDR3 DNA follows: TGTGCCAGCAGCACCACCGGGACCGGATTTTCTGGGGCCAACGTCCTGACTTTC.

The CDR3 DNA is TGTGCCAGCAGCGCGAAAGGGCTCTCCTACGAGCAGTACTTC. As protein: CASSAKGLSYEQYF. This chain joins TRBV6-5 and TRBJ2-7; D not certain. The CDR3 loop spans 14 amino acids. CDR1 is MNHEY and CDR2 is SVGAGI in the germline V gene. Trimming took 6 bases from V and 0 from J, leaving 12 bases between them.

The chain uses TRBV28 and TRBJ2-3; D gene uncertain. This CDR3 has 14 residues. Germline V gives CDR1 MDHEN, CDR2 SYDVKM. V was shortened by 7 bases and J by 5 bases, with 16 bases between the two germline ends. The chain's CDR3 is CASTETLQGDTQYF. The CDR3 DNA follows: TGTGCCAGCACAGAAACATTGCAAGGAGATACGCAGTATTTT.

This clone was seen a handful of times. In the same sample, other DNA sequences code for this CDR3. The V and J genes are TRBV18 and TRBJ2-7; no firm D call. Germline CDR1 reads KGHSH; CDR2 reads LQKENI. CDR3 length: 13 amino acids. V lost 0 bases and J 3 bases, leaving 6 bases between the germline ends. The CDR3 DNA reads TGTGCCAGCTCACCACCTTCTCTCTACGAGCAGTACTTC. It specifies CASSPPSLYEQYF. The variable domain in full, with the rest retrieved from reference TRBV18 and TRBJ2-7, is NAGVMQNPRHLVRRRGQEARLRCSPMKGHSHVYWYRQLPEEGLKFMVYLQKENIIDESGMPKERFSAEFPKEGPSILRIQQVVRGDSAAYFCASSPPSLYEQYFGPGTRLTVT.

The chain joins TRBV6-6 to TRBJ1-2; no definite D call. Germline CDR1 reads MNHNY; CDR2 reads SVGAGI (reference sequence). V lost 4 bases and J 6 bases, leaving 3 bases between the germline ends. The CDR3 spans 10 residues. CDR3 in DNA: TGTGCCAGCAGTTCGGATGGCTACACCTTC. Amino acid sequence: CASSSDGYTF.

This clone was seen a few times. The chain uses TRBV5-1 and TRBJ2-1, with 8 bases aligning to TRBD1. The CDR3 sequence is 16 residues long. Per the germline V gene, CDR1 is SGHRS and CDR2 is YFSETQ. V shed 7 bases, J shed 0 bases, and the junction held 9 bases outside the gene matches. CDR3 nucleotides: TGCGCCAGCGCACCGGGACAGGCAACCTCCTACAATGAGCAGTTCTTC. Translation: CASAPGQATSYNEQFF.

The chain is built from TRBV2 and TRBJ1-4; D gene uncertain. Trimming took 8 bases from V and 4 from J, leaving 14 bases between them. CDR1 and CDR2 from the germline V gene are SNHLY and FYNNEI. CDR3 length equals 14 residues. CDR3 coding DNA: TGTGCCAGCCGCGATTTGACACGTAATGAAAAACTGTTTTTT. Protein product: CASRDLTRNEKLFF.

This clone was detected only a few times. Other nucleotide sequences in the sample specify the same CDR3. J is TRBJ2-2 and V is TRBV9; D is unclear. Trimming removed 0 bases from V and 1 base from J, with 4 bases in between. This CDR3 comprises 14 residues. CDR1 is SGDLS, CDR2 YYNGEE, per germline. CDR3 sequence (DNA): TGTGCCAGCAGCGTAGGCGGGAACACCGGGGAGCTGTTTTTT. It translates to CASSVGGNTGELFF.

The rearrangement joins TRBV28 to TRBJ1-1; perhaps TRBD1 as D (5 bases). V lost 6 bases, J lost 9 bases, and 14 bases lay in between. Germline V gene lookup returns CDR1 MDHEN and CDR2 SYDVKM. This CDR3 comprises 12 residues. The CDR3 loop reads CASRPPQGKAFF. The CDR3 DNA is TGTGCCAGCAGACCCCCTCAGGGTAAAGCTTTCTTT.

This clone has a handful of counts. The rearrangement joins TRBV5-1 to TRBJ2-7, with 9 bases lining up with TRBD2. From germline, CDR1 is SGHRS and CDR2 YFSETQ. With 2 bases clipped from V and 3 bases from J, the junction kept 6 bases outside the gene matches. The CDR3 spans 15 residues. The CDR3 sequence is CASSLGLAGIYEQYF. The CDR3 coding sequence is TGCGCCAGCAGCTTAGGCCTAGCGGGGATCTACGAGCAGTACTTC.

The J gene is TRBJ1-5, the V gene TRBV10-2; weak D call: TRBD1 (6 bases). V lost 4 bases, J lost 9 bases, and 16 bases lay in between. The CDR3 totals 14 residues. Germline loops: CDR1 WSHSY, CDR2 SAAADI. In nucleotides, the CDR3 is TGCGCCAGCAGTGGACAGGCTTTTCTTGGGCCCCAGCATTTT. Translation: CASSGQAFLGPQHF.

Concerning this clone itself: A read error may produce the germline difference seen at one junction end. Within the sample, other DNA sequences also encode this same CDR3. For the CDR3, the DNA is TGTGCTAGCAGCCTCAGGGGAGAGACCCAGTACTTC. It specifies CASSLRGETQYF. This sequence joins TRBV7-7 and TRBJ2-5; a weak D match, TRBD1 (6 bases). The V gene's germline CDR1 is SSHAT and CDR2 FNYEAQ (reference sequence). The CDR3 totals 12 residues.

The chain couples TRBV6-5 to TRBJ1-5; tentatively, D is TRBD1 (6 bases). In germline, CDR1 is MNHEY, CDR2 SVGAGI. The CDR3 is 15 residues long. Trimming shortened V by 0 bases and J by 2 bases, and 8 bases separated the two germline ends. The CDR3 is CASSYSHRGNQPQHF. The CDR3, as DNA: TGTGCCAGCAGTTACTCCCACAGGGGCAATCAGCCCCAGCATTTT.

This clone was observed a few times. The chain recombines TRBV28 with TRBJ1-1; 7 bases are shared with TRBD1. Germline assignment: CDR1 MDHEN and CDR2 SYDVKM. The CDR3 extends over 15 amino acids. V shed 6 bases and J 0 bases; nucleotides not matched to a gene: 7. DNA for the CDR3: TGTGCCAGCAGGCCTCCGGACAGGCTGAACACTGAAGCTTTCTTT. Translation gives CASRPPDRLNTEAFF.